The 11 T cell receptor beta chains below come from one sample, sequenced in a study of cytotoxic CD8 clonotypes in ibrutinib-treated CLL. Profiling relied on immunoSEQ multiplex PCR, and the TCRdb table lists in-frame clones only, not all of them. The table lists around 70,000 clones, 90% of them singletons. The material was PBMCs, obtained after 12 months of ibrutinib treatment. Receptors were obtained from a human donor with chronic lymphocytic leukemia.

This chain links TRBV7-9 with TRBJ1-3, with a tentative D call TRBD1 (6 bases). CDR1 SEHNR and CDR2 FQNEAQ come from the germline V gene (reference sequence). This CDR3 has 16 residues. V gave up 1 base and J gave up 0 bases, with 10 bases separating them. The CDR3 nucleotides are TGTGCCAGCAGCTTAGTTCGGGGACACTCTGGAAACACCATATATTTT. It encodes CASSLVRGHSGNTIYF.

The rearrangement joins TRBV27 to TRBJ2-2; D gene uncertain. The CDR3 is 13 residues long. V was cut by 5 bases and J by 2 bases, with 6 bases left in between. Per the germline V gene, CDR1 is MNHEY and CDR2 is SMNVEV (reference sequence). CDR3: CASSGTNTGELFF. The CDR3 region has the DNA TGTGCCAGCAGTGGTACTAACACCGGGGAGCTGTTTTTT.

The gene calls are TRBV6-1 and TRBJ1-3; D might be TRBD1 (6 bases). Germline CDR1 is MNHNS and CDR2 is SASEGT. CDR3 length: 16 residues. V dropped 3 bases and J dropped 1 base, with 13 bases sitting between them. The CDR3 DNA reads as TGTGCCAGCAGTGAGGACAGCTATCTGTCTGGAAACACCATATATTTT. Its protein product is CASSEDSYLSGNTIYF.

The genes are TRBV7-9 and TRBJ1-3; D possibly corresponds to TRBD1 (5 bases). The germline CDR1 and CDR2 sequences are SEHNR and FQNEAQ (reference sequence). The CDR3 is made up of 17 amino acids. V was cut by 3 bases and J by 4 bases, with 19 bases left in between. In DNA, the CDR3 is TGTGCCAGCAGCTTTGCCCCGAACCGGGACGGCGGAAACACCATATATTTT. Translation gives CASSFAPNRDGGNTIYF.

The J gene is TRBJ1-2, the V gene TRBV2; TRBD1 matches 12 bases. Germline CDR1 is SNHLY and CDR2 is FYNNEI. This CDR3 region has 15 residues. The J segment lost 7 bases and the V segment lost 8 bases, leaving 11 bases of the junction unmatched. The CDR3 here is CASLGWDRGLGGYTF. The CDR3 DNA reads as TGTGCCAGCCTTGGATGGGACAGGGGGCTTGGTGGCTACACCTTC.

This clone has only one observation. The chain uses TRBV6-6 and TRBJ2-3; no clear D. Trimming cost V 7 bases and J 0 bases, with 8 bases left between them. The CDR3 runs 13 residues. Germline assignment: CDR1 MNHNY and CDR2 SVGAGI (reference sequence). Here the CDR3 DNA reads TGTGCCAGCAAAATACCTAGCACAGATACGCAGTATTTT. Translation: CASKIPSTDTQYF.

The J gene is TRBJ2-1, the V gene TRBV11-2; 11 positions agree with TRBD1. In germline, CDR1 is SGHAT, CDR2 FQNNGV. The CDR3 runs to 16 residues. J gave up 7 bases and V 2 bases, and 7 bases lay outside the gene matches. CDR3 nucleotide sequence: TGTGCCAGCAGCTTAATTAGGACAGGGGGCACGAATGAGCAGTTCTTC. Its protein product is CASSLIRTGGTNEQFF.

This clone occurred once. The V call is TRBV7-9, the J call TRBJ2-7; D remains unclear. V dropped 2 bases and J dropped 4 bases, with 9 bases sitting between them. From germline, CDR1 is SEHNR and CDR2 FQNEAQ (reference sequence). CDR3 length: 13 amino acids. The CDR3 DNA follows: TGTGCCAGCAGCTTACGTTCGGAGTACGAGCAGTACTTC. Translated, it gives CASSLRSEYEQYF.

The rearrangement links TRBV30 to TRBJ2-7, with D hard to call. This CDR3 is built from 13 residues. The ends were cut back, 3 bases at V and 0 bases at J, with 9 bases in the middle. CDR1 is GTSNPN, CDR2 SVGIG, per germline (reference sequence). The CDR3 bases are TGTGCCTGGAGCTCCGGGCCCTCCTACGAGCAGTACTTC. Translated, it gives CAWSSGPSYEQYF.

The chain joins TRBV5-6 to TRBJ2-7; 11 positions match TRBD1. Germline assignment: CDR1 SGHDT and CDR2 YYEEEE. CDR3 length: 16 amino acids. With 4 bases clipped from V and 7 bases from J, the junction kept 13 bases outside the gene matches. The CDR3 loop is CASSRYRGQGGNEQYF. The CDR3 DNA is TGTGCCAGCAGCCGATACCGGGGACAGGGGGGGAATGAGCAGTACTTC.

In DNA, the CDR3 is TGTGCCAGCAGTATACAACAGGAGGCAAACGAAAAACTGTTTTTT. This codes for CASSIQQEANEKLFF. This sequence joins TRBV6-4 and TRBJ1-4; possible D gene TRBD1, 5 bases. The CDR3 length is 15 residues. V lost 5 bases, J lost 8 bases, and 18 bases lay in between. Germline CDR1 and CDR2: MRHNA and SNTAGT.